Listed here is a single TCR beta chain. Its antigen remains unknown. This CDR3 is 11 amino acids long. Germline V gene lookup returns CDR1 MNHNS and CDR2 SASEGT. V shed 8 bases and J shed 2 bases, with 7 bases lying between them. This sample is part of a study of OX40 agonist ivuxolimab in advanced cancers. Study-level findings and limits: Average numbers of expanded clones were greater in CD8+ T cells than in CD4+.

Sequenced by immunoSEQ multiplex PCR; TCRdb stores in-frame clones only, minus some. The data hold about 40,000 clones, with approximately 89% observed a single time. This TCR derives from an adult with an advanced solid tumor such as melanoma, head and neck, liver or kidney cancer. This chain joins TRBV6-1 and TRBJ2-7; D not resolved. Sequencing used CD4+ or CD8+ T cells sorted from blood, obtained in a trial of the OX40 agonist ivuxolimab. The CDR3 DNA reads as TGTGCCAGCGGTCCCCCCTACGAGCAGTACTTC. As protein: CASGPPYEQYF.